The rows below give T cell receptor beta chains drawn from one sample of a study of blood T cell repertoires in COVID-19. The protocol was immunoSEQ multiplex PCR, while the TCRdb copy is restricted to in-frame clones and leaves out a portion. The sample records 330,000 or so clones, approximately 88% being singletons. Sample: PBMCs or T cells enriched from blood (not recorded which). The origin of the receptors is a man aged 25 to 40 who had recovered from COVID-19. Each CDR3 is given without its conserved first and last residue.

V	J	CDR3
TRBV3-1/TRBV3-2	TRBJ1-5	ASSQDPRDRGRNQPQH
TRBV7-6	TRBJ2-7	ASSLERAGGPLDEQY
TRBV4-1	TRBJ1-5	ASSQQGSWQPQH
TRBV28	TRBJ1-2	ASRRTGPYYGYT
TRBV6-5	TRBJ2-7	ASSYGVSGDPYEQY
TRBV27	TRBJ2-3	ASRPFLWASGGTSTDTQY
TRBV19	TRBJ2-2	ASSIDWGGSGELF
TRBV7-9	TRBJ1-2	ASSTTGYGYT
TRBV29-1	TRBJ2-2	SVYTSGVSTGELF
TRBV7-9	TRBJ2-7	ASSPVHPGQLYEQY
TRBV7-2	TRBJ2-5	ASSLVGLGGETQY
TRBV10-3	TRBJ2-3	AIRSQADTGDTQY
TRBV15	TRBJ2-3	ATSRWTSGDTQY
TRBV19	TRBJ2-1	ASSTQSQGEQF
TRBV5-1	TRBJ2-2	ASSLRPAGDTGELF
TRBV7-3	TRBJ1-1	ASSQTADTEAF
TRBV19	TRBJ1-2	ASKPQGGGFYGYT
TRBV27	TRBJ2-6	ASSFALRGPGANVLT
TRBV10-3	TRBJ2-7	AISESWQGVFYEQY
TRBV2	TRBJ1-5	ASSDEGVGQPQH
TRBV20-1	TRBJ2-7	SARDLDRQY
TRBV29-1	TRBJ1-5	SVDVGRGDQPQH
TRBV24-1	TRBJ1-5	AAGQGVSQH
TRBV2	TRBJ1-5	ASRYRQGAQPQH
TRBV2	TRBJ2-7	ASSEGGGVHEQY
TRBV2	TRBJ1-1	ASTGRRRTEAF
TRBV9	TRBJ2-1	ASSVAPGSYNEQF
TRBV7-9	TRBJ2-5	ASSVQGAGATQY
TRBV7-8	TRBJ1-2	ASSLGQFYGYT
TRBV24-1	TRBJ1-3	ATSDPRTGGNTIY
TRBV19	TRBJ1-2	ASSGAGIVGYGYT
TRBV24-1	TRBJ1-5	ATSERGNQPQH
TRBV7-6	TRBJ1-6	ASSLEHQGSYNSPLH
TRBV7-8	TRBJ2-2	ASSLDGGATGELF
TRBV11-3	TRBJ2-1	ASSLRPGTGRNEQF
TRBV4-1	TRBJ1-5	ASSQVRVSNQPQH
TRBV27	TRBJ2-2	ASSKLEGGPPIGGELF
TRBV5-1	TRBJ2-5	ASSTGQSYQETQY
TRBV27	TRBJ2-7	ASSSSDISYEQY
TRBV7-6	TRBJ2-1	ASSLGVRGRSYNEQF
TRBV19	TRBJ1-4	ASTPGTTNEKLF
TRBV19	TRBJ1-6	ASSIRRGAQGMDSPLH
TRBV21-1	TRBJ2-7	ASSKGAVTSYEQY
TRBV10-1	TRBJ2-7	ASSGRGAGTSGQQY
TRBV24-1	TRBJ2-7	ATSGVSGGADEQY
TRBV19	TRBJ1-4	ASSSRDNEKLF
TRBV25-1	TRBJ1-6	ASSSRNNSPLH
TRBV7-9	TRBJ1-2	ASSYSGQRFYGYT
TRBV10-3	TRBJ2-7	AITKTSGDYEQY
TRBV5-1	TRBJ2-5	ASTLGWTVNEETQY
TRBV6-5	TRBJ1-1	ASRAPAGRYQAF
TRBV18	TRBJ2-3	ASSPVGTGVTDTQY
TRBV2	TRBJ1-1	ASRTDRDEAF
TRBV7-9	TRBJ2-2	ASKVRGGTGELF
TRBV5-4	TRBJ1-5	ASSLGRGSQPQH